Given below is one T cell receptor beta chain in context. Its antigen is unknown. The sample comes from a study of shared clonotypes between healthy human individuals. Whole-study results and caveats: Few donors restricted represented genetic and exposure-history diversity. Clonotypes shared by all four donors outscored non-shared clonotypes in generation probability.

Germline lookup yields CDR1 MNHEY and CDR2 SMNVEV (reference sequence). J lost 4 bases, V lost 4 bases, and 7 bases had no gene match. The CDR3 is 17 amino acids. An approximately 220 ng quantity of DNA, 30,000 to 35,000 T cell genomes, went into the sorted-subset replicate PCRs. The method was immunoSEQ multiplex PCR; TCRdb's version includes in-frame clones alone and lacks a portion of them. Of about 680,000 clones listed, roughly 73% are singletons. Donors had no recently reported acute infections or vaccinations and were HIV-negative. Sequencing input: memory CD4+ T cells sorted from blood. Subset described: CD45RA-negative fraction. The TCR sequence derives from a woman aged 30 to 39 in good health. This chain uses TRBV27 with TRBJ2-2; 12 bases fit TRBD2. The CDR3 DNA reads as TGTGCCAGCAGTTCCAAGACTAGCGGGAGTATCACCGGGGAGCTGTTTTTT. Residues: CASSSKTSGSITGELFF.